This T cell receptor beta chain derives from a study of blood T cells in healthy people across ages. This CDR3 is built from 13 residues. V lost 4 bases to trimming and J lost 8 bases, with 15 bases between them. Per germline, CDR1 SGHRS and CDR2 YFSETQ. A sample-barcoded 5' primer and a J-beta primer mix were used in a second PCR of roughly 7 to 12 cycles. TCRdb re-called the 5' RACE reads with MiXCR, one entry per CDR3 protein. The table lists more than 500,000 distinct CDR3 sequences, about 26% of them singletons. Each donor was a healthy Caucasian individual from Russia, aged roughly 6 to 100. At least ten counts were recorded for this clonotype.

Sequenced sample: blood. The chain couples TRBV5-1 to TRBJ1-2, with D perhaps TRBD1 (6 bases). This TCR derives from a woman in her 70s in good health. CDR3 region: CASSLTGYSGYTF. The CDR3 DNA sequence: TGCGCCAGCAGCCTCACAGGGTATAGCGGCTACACCTTC.